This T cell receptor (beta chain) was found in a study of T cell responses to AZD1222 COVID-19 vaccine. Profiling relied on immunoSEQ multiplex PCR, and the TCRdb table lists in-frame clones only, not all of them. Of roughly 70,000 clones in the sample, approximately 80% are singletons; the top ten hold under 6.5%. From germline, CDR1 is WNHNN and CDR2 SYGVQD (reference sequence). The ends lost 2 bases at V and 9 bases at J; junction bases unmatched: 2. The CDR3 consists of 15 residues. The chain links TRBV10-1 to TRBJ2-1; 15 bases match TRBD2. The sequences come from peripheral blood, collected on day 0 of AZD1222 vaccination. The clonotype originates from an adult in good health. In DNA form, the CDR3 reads TGCGCCAGCAGTGAGGGACTAGCGGGGGGGCCTGAGCAGTTCTTC. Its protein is CASSEGLAGGPEQFF.